The T cell receptor (beta chain) described here comes from a study of shared clonotypes between healthy human individuals. Nashville, Tennessee was home to all donors, each a Caucasian adult. Assay used: immunoSEQ multiplex PCR; TCRdb lists only in-frame clones, some missing. The table lists 550,000 to 800,000 clones, less than 95% of them singletons. Germline V gene sequence: CDR1 SEHNR, CDR2 FQNEAQ (reference sequence). The CDR3 is 13 amino acids. V gave up 1 base and J gave up 7 bases, with 8 bases separating them. This TCR was sampled from a man between 18 and 29 years old in good health. Some clones in this sample may be carry-over from other donors' samples. The sequencing sample was made of memory CD8+ T cells from PBMCs. As for subset: CD45RO+ cells pooled with CCR7-negative TemRA cells. This chain links TRBV7-9 with TRBJ2-1; D ambiguous. In DNA form, the CDR3 reads TGTGCCAGCAGCTTAGGGTCCAGGAATGAGCAGTTCTTC. As protein: CASSLGSRNEQFF.